Presented here are 27 T cell receptor beta chains from one specimen sequenced in a study of blood T cell repertoires in COVID-19 (dated by TCRdb to the early 2020s). Libraries were prepared through the immunoSEQ multiplex PCR assay. In TCRdb, the immuneACCESS table is reduced to in-frame sequences with V and J assigned. These tables do not hold every clone; where another copy was compared, an unresolved V gene accounts for under half, and the others remain unexplained. This sample comprises just over 350,000 clones, roughly 90% of them detected only once. The top ten clonotypes cover under 8.5% of the sample. The sequenced sample was peripheral blood. These receptors were obtained from an older woman with COVID-19, enrolled during active disease.

V and J are TRBV7-2 and TRBJ1-5; no clear D gene. This CDR3 region has 15 residues. Trimming left V 5 bases short and J 0 bases short, with 11 bases between. Germline V gene sequence: CDR1 SGHTA, CDR2 FQGNSA. The CDR3 spells CASSPRSNSNQPQHF. DNA of the CDR3: TGTGCCAGCAGCCCTAGGAGTAATAGCAATCAGCCCCAGCATTTT.

For this clone: One junction end disagrees with the germline gene, perhaps due to a read error. V and J are TRBV7-2 and TRBJ1-3; maybe TRBD1 (5 bases). There are 16 residues in the CDR3. Per germline, CDR1 SGHTA and CDR2 FQGNSA. The CDR3 here is CASSLVGTGLGDTIYF. The CDR3 nucleotides read TGTGCCAGCAGCTTAGTAGGCACAGGCCTTGGAGACACCATATATTTT. Looking up the rest from reference TRBV7-2 and TRBJ1-3 gives the full variable domain: GAGVSQSPSNKVTEKGKDVELRCDPISGHTALYWYRQSLGQGLEFLIYFQGNSAPDKSGLPSDRFSAERTGGSVSTLTIQRTQQEDSAVYLCASSLVGTGLGDTIYFGEGSWLTVV.

The V gene is TRBV7-2, the J gene TRBJ2-1; D remains ambiguous. From germline, CDR1 is SGHTA and CDR2 FQGNSA. Trimming cost V 5 bases and J 3 bases, with 8 bases left between them. The CDR3 has 13 amino acids. CDR3: CASSPRFYNEQFF. The CDR3 DNA follows: TGTGCCAGCAGCCCTAGGTTCTACAATGAGCAGTTCTTC.

In its sample, this clone was seen once. The chain employs TRBV11-1 and TRBJ1-2; D not resolved. The length of the CDR3 is 15 residues. The germline gives CDR1 SGHAT, CDR2 FQDESV (reference sequence). Trimming shortened V by 0 bases and J by 8 bases, and 16 bases separated the two germline ends. CDR3 coding DNA: TGTGCCAGCAGCTTAGCAGTTCATAGCGAAGAAGGCTACACCTTC. As protein: CASSLAVHSEEGYTF.

This clone was detected once. The J gene is TRBJ2-3, the V gene TRBV7-2, with a possible D match to TRBD1 (5 bases). The CDR3 is made up of 14 amino acids. Trimming removed 5 bases at V and 5 bases at J, with 14 bases between. Germline CDR1 and CDR2: SGHTA and FQGNSA. This chain's CDR3 is CASSDQGAGDTQYF. CDR3 nucleotide sequence: TGTGCCAGCAGCGATCAGGGCGCTGGAGATACGCAGTATTTT.

This clone was counted a single time. The CDR3 DNA reads as TGTGCCAGCAGCAGACCGGGACAGGGGATCCCCTACACCTTC. It translates to CASSRPGQGIPYTF. The genes are TRBV11-2 and TRBJ1-2, with 10 bases identical to TRBD1. The germline V gene has CDR1 SGHAT and CDR2 FQNNGV. The V segment lost 5 bases and the J segment 10 bases; nucleotides outside the gene matches: 10. The length of the CDR3 is 14 residues.

CDR3 nucleotide sequence: TGTGCCAGCAGCCTTCTGGGGGGAAGGTTGTTCTTC. Its translation is CASSLLGGRLFF. The rearrangement joins TRBV14 to TRBJ2-1, with D possibly matching TRBD2 (6 bases). V was pared by 4 bases and J by 15 bases, with 16 bases between. In germline, CDR1 is SGHDN, CDR2 FVKESK. This CDR3 comprises 12 residues.

This chain links TRBV18 with TRBJ2-2; 8 nucleotides align to TRBD1. CDR3 length equals 16 residues. V shed 2 bases, J shed 4 bases, and the junction held 6 bases outside the gene matches. The V gene's germline CDR1 is KGHSH and CDR2 LQKENI. CDR3 residues: CASSPKDRAGTGELFF. CDR3 DNA: TGTGCCAGCTCACCAAAGGACAGGGCGGGCACCGGGGAGCTGTTTTTT.

V gene TRBV27 combines with J gene TRBJ1-1, with a possible D match to TRBD1 (6 bases). The V gene lost 0 bases and the J gene lost 7 bases, with 15 bases spanning the gap. The CDR3 contains 15 residues. CDR1 is MNHEY and CDR2 is SMNVEV in the germline V gene (reference sequence). The CDR3 coding sequence is TGTGCCAGCAGTTTATCGGGCCAGGGGAGAATTGAAGCTTTCTTT. Protein: CASSLSGQGRIEAFF.

The chain links TRBV5-1 to TRBJ2-1; 7 bases agree with TRBD2. In germline, CDR1 is SGHRS, CDR2 YFSETQ. V gave up 4 bases and J gave up 3 bases; unmatched junction bases: 10. The CDR3 consists of 16 residues. CDR3 nucleotide sequence: TGCGCCAGCAGCGGGATAGCGGGCCGGAACTACAATGAGCAGTTCTTC. It specifies CASSGIAGRNYNEQFF.

The chain uses TRBV5-1 and TRBJ1-2, with TRBD1 identical over 8 bases. The germline V gene has CDR1 SGHRS and CDR2 YFSETQ. The CDR3 sequence is 16 residues long. V was pared by 6 bases and J by 6 bases, with 16 bases of the junction left unmatched. The CDR3: CASTRAGGSFSDGYTF. CDR3 in DNA: TGCGCCAGCACGAGGGCAGGGGGCTCCTTCAGCGATGGCTACACCTTC.

This chain joins TRBV6-5 and TRBJ2-1, with 10 bases lining up with TRBD2. J gave up 5 bases and V 0 bases, and 4 bases lay outside the gene matches. The CDR3 consists of 16 residues. Per the germline V gene, CDR1 is MNHEY and CDR2 is SVGAGI. CDR3 DNA: TGTGCCAGCAGTTACTCGACTAGCGGGTGGGACAATGAGCAGTTCTTC. Its translation: CASSYSTSGWDNEQFF.

The chain couples TRBV27 to TRBJ1-1, with D tentatively TRBD1 (5 bases). Trimming pared 9 bases from V and 4 bases from J, leaving 9 bases between. This CDR3 contains 11 residues. In germline, CDR1 is MNHEY, CDR2 SMNVEV (reference sequence). As DNA, the CDR3 is TGTGCCAGTGAAGGGGCCACTGAAGCTTTCTTT. This gives the protein CASEGATEAFF.

The J gene is TRBJ2-5, the V gene TRBV21-1; TRBD2, the table's D call, lacks a check against the DNA. TRBV21-1 represents a pseudogene. The CDR3 has 15 amino acids. CDR3 nucleotides: TGTGCCAGCACCCCGACTAGCGGGGGGGCGGGGACCCAGTACTTC. Protein product: CASTPTSGGAGTQYF.

The rearrangement links TRBV9 to TRBJ2-5, with D perhaps TRBD2 (5 bases). This CDR3 has 13 amino acids. V was cut by 6 bases and J by 2 bases, with 11 bases left in between. In germline, CDR1 is SGDLS, CDR2 YYNGEE. The CDR3 nucleotides read TGTGCCAGCACGTCGGGGAGTCAAGAGACCCAGTACTTC. This codes for CASTSGSQETQYF.

V usage is TRBV29-1 and J usage is TRBJ1-1, with unresolved D. Germline-derived CDR1 and CDR2 are SQVTM and ANQGSEA. V lost 6 bases, J lost 0 bases, and 8 bases lay in between. The CDR3 has 12 residues. The CDR3, as DNA: TGCAGCGTCGAGGGTATGAACACTGAAGCTTTCTTT. It encodes CSVEGMNTEAFF.

The chain recombines TRBV4-3 with TRBJ1-5; possible D gene TRBD1, 6 bases. From germline, CDR1 is LGHNA and CDR2 YSLEER. Trimming took off 0 bases at V and 6 bases at J, with 12 bases between the two ends. CDR3 length: 15 amino acids. The CDR3 DNA reads TGCGCCAGCAGCCAAGATCGGCGGGGGCTTCAGCCCCAGCATTTT. As protein: CASSQDRRGLQPQHF.

This clone has only one observation. V usage is TRBV3-1 (or the pseudogene TRBV3-2) and J usage is TRBJ1-2; D gene unclear. Germline values: CDR1 LGHDT, CDR2 YNNKEL (reference sequence). This CDR3 region has 16 residues. Trimming left V 0 bases short and J 8 bases short, with 19 bases between. The CDR3 nucleotides are TGTGCCAGCAGCCAAGACCTCCAGGTCAGCCCGGGAGGCTACACCTTC. Its protein is CASSQDLQVSPGGYTF.

This clone was counted once. V and J are TRBV7-6 and TRBJ2-2; 12 bases map to TRBD2. Per germline, CDR1 SGHVS and CDR2 FNYEAQ. Germline trimming cut 6 bases from V and 5 bases from J; bases unmatched to any gene: 4. CDR3 length: 15 amino acids. The CDR3 region is CASRGTSGPTGELFF. In nucleotides, the CDR3 is TGTGCCAGCAGGGGGACTAGCGGGCCTACCGGGGAGCTGTTTTTT.

V is TRBV7-9 and J is TRBJ1-2, with D unclear. This CDR3 contains 14 residues. V was shortened by 1 base and J by 5 bases, with 11 bases between the two germline ends. Germline loops: CDR1 SEHNR, CDR2 FQNEAQ (reference sequence). CDR3 sequence: CASSLGQNVYGYTF. The CDR3, as DNA: TGTGCCAGCAGCTTAGGGCAGAATGTATATGGCTACACCTTC.

There are a few counts of this clone. The chain is built from TRBV10-3 and TRBJ1-2, with D perhaps matching TRBD1 (5 bases). The CDR3 contains 14 residues. Looked up from germline, CDR1 is ENHRY and CDR2 is SYGVKD. V lost 3 bases, J lost 8 bases, and 16 bases lay in between. CDR3 in DNA: TGTGCCATCAGTGATGGGCAGGGCGGAGAAGGCTACACCTTC. It specifies CAISDGQGGEGYTF.

The chain employs TRBV7-3 and TRBJ1-1, with D maybe TRBD1 (5 bases). CDR1 is SGHTA, CDR2 FQGTGA, per germline. V gave up 4 bases and J gave up 4 bases, with 16 bases separating them. CDR3 size: 15 residues. CDR3 nucleotide sequence: TGTGCCAGCAGCTACGGGTCTGGGGCGAGCACTGAAGCTTTCTTT. Translating gives CASSYGSGASTEAFF.

This clone was detected only once. The chain uses TRBV5-6 and TRBJ2-5; 7 bases match TRBD1. V trimming: 4 bases; J trimming: 4 bases; junction bases outside the gene matches: 4. The germline CDR1 and CDR2 sequences are SGHDT and YYEEEE. CDR3 length: 13 residues. CDR3 residues: CASSEGQLETQYF. CDR3 coding DNA: TGTGCCAGCAGCGAGGGACAGTTAGAGACCCAGTACTTC. The complete variable domain, with remaining parts taken from reference TRBV5-6 and TRBJ2-5, reads DAGVTQSPTHLIKTRGQQVTLRCSPKSGHDTVSWYQQALGQGPQFIFQYYEEEERQRGNFPDRFSGHQFPNYSSELNVNALLLGDSALYLCASSEGQLETQYFGPGTRLLVL.

The V call is TRBV9, the J call TRBJ1-3; TRBD1 matches 7 bases. The CDR3 is made up of 18 amino acids. V trimming: 4 bases; J trimming: 0 bases; junction bases outside the gene matches: 13. The V gene's germline CDR1 is SGDLS and CDR2 YYNGEE. In nucleotides, the CDR3 is TGTGCCAGCAGCCGCGACTCTGGACAGGCCGCCTCTGGAAACACCATATATTTT. Its protein is CASSRDSGQAASGNTIYF.

The J gene is TRBJ2-7, the V gene TRBV5-1; a possible D gene is TRBD1 (5 bases). V was cut by 2 bases and J by 1 base, with 16 bases left in between. This CDR3 has 16 residues. Germline CDR1 is SGHRS and CDR2 is YFSETQ. CDR3 nucleotide sequence: TGCGCCAGCAGCTTAAGTACTCAGACAGCTTCCTACGAGCAGTACTTC. It is translated as CASSLSTQTASYEQYF. The complete variable domain, with remaining parts taken from reference TRBV5-1 and TRBJ2-7, reads KAGVTQTPRYLIKTRGQQVTLSCSPISGHRSVSWYQQTPGQGLQFLFEYFSETQRNKGNFPGRFSGRQFSNSRSEMNVSTLELGDSALYLCASSLSTQTASYEQYFGPGTRLTVT.

V and J are TRBV7-8 and TRBJ2-2; TRBD2 is a possible D gene (5 bases). Trimming cost V 8 bases and J 1 base, with 11 bases left between them. Germline CDR1 is SGHVS and CDR2 is FQNEAQ. This CDR3 comprises 14 residues. This chain's CDR3 is CASYSVLNTGELFF. CDR3 DNA: TGTGCCAGCTATAGCGTCTTGAACACCGGGGAGCTGTTTTTT.

The genes are TRBV30 and TRBJ2-4; maybe TRBD2 (5 bases). The CDR3 has 16 residues. Per the germline V gene, CDR1 is GTSNPN and CDR2 is SVGIG (reference sequence). The ends were cut back, 0 bases at V and 0 bases at J, with 12 bases in the middle. DNA of the CDR3: TGTGCCTGGAGTGTAGGCGGGCATCTAGCCAAAAACATTCAGTACTTC. Protein: CAWSVGGHLAKNIQYF.